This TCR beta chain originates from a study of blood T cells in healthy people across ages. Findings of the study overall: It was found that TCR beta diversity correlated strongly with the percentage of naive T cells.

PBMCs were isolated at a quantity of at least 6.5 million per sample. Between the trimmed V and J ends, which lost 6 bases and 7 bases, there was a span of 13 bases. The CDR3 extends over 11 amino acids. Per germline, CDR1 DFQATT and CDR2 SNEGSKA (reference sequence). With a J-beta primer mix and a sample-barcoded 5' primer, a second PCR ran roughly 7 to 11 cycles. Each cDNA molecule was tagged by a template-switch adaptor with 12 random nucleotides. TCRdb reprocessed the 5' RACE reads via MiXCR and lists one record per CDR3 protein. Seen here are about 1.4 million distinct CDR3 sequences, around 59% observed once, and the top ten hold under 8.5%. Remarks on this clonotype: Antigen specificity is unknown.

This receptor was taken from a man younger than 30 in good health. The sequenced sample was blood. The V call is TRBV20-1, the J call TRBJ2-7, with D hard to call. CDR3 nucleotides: TGCAGTGCCACCCCGGCTGGGGAGCAGTACTTC. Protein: CSATPAGEQYF.